This T cell receptor (beta chain) is drawn from a study of glioma-infiltrating T cells (dated by TCRdb to the mid-2010s). As for the study more broadly: Low-grade gliomas were represented by WHO grade II oligodendrogliomas or astrocytomas, and glioblastomas were represented by WHO grade IV tumors that were sampled at initial rather than recurrent diagnosis. Each tissue-infiltrating repertoire was compared with the same patient's peripheral blood repertoire to measure divergence between tissue and blood T-cell populations. Sequencing of TCR alpha- and beta-chain repertoires was performed on glioma tissue, on non-neoplastic brain tissue, and on matched peripheral blood mononuclear cells. Before surgery, glioma patients were given dexamethasone for six or fewer days. The sequencing target for blood libraries was roughly 4- to 11-fold coverage of 950,000 to 1,000,000 peripheral T cells. The paired cohort was made up of three low-grade glioma patients, 7 or 8 primary glioblastoma patients and three non-glioma patients who contributed non-neoplastic brain tissue.

Surgical brain or tumor specimens were cryofrozen in liquid nitrogen immediately after resection, and peripheral blood cells were collected concurrently. Worth noting for this clonotype: The clone's antigen remains unknown. An end of the junction does not agree with germline; a read error may underlie this.

Study-level results and caveats: VJ-independent divergence between tissue and blood was below expectation in non-neoplastic patients but above expectation in all gliomas, especially low-grade gliomas. Tissue and blood shared very few CDR3 sequences, a result attributed to high CDR3 diversity and limited sampling. Patients with low tissue-blood divergence were marked by a signature set of shared blood CDR3 motifs, and that set was depleted in highly divergent patients. Group comparisons were based on small numbers of patients: three non-neoplastic, three low-grade glioma and roughly 8 glioblastoma patients.

From the germline V gene, CDR1 is MDHEN and CDR2 is SYDVKM. Including cysteine and phenylalanine, the CDR3 has 14 amino acids. CDR3 DNA is the only sequence kept; it has 42 bases, read in frame from the first base. TCR alpha and beta CDR3 regions were amplified with the iRepertoire nested amplicon-rescue multiplex PCR (arm-PCR) platform from RNA. One-step reverse transcription and amplification used about 100-400 ng of tissue mRNA or PBMC total RNA as input. After bead purification, a secondary multiplex PCR added Illumina adapters, and libraries were gel-purified between 200 and 400 bp. Internal 6-nucleotide barcodes were carried by the libraries and were used for demultiplexing. Sequencing of libraries was performed on an Illumina MiSeq with 2x220 or 2x250 nucleotide paired-end reads. The original methods were these. Paired reads were merged with FLASH 1.2.11 and aligned to the GRCh37 human genome with BWA-MEM before extracting TRA and TRB reads. For V and J assignment, an IMGT-derived reference of cassette sequences and CDR3 motifs that included pseudogenes was used. Three-frame translation of reads was performed, and productive CDR3s were defined as those with a C...FGXG motif and no stop codons. Unique combinations of V-J cassette pair and CDR3 amino acid sequence were defined as clonotypes. Filtering of reads was based on Hamming distance, with the threshold set by the sequence error rate of each sample in mapped regions. TCRdb reran the public reads through fastp at Q25 and MiXCR, keeping productive beta chains. Rows are unified per CDR3 protein, each entry keeping the most common DNA and genes. In this record, the V and J calls reflect TCRdb's handling and not the investigators' own analysis. The sample table records around 350,000 distinct CDR3 sequences; roughly 41% of these occur just once. The ten most abundant clones make up 12% of the sample.

The clonotype originates from a human donor with low-grade glioma or glioblastoma, undergoing nonglioma brain surgery, or in good health (not recorded which). The chain uses TRBV28 and TRBJ2-1; the D gene is tentatively TRBD1 or TRBD2, each matching 5 bases. Sequencing used glioma tissue, nonneoplastic brain tissue, or PBMCs (not recorded which). The CDR3: CAIGAWTRYNEQSF. The nucleotide sequence is TGTGCCATCGGGGCCTGGACGAGGTACAATGAGCAGTCCTTC.